The present entry profiles one T cell receptor (beta chain) with its context. This clone's antigen is unknown. The read finishes 3 residues shy of the CDR3 end, and the germline J gene is used to complete it. This sample was included in a study of T cells in women clearing cervical HPV infection (dated by TCRdb to the late 2010s). Some background on the complete study: The cases were some 27 women with histologically confirmed HPV16-related CIN3 or worse, and 2 of these cases were invasive cancers. The controls were over 20 women whose single incident HPV16 infection cleared within 12 months with no development of precancer or cancer. Blood from cases was drawn at the visit where the lesion was first identified, while blood from controls was drawn once the infection was no longer detected. For cases, the median interval between lesion detection and blood sampling was roughly 150 days, with an interquartile range of roughly 80 to 230 days. Since only a few of the women had HLA typing available, the possibility that HLA type was acting as a confounder could not be ruled out. The exploratory proof-of-principle case-control study was nested within the Guanacaste HPV Natural History Study in Costa Rica and compared TCR repertoires across cervical HPV16 outcomes. Cases were matched to controls by age within five years and by the year the sample was collected. Cases had a median age of about 35 years and controls had a median age of 38, with no significant differences in baseline characteristics. In the parent cohort, around 9,900 women aged 18 or older were enrolled in Guanacaste, Costa Rica, during about 1993 to 1995 and then followed for less than 8 years. As quality controls, five blinded duplicates were added to each group, bringing the total to roughly 60 samples made up of roughly 50 participants and 10 or so replicates. General conclusions and limits of the study: Significantly higher TCR repertoire richness was observed in CIN3+ cases than in controls across sequencing depths, whereas no difference in evenness was found. TRBV6-7 relative abundance was lower in cases than in controls (roughly 0.11% versus 0.16%; Bonferroni P = 0.0008). Because the number of T cells in each sample was unknown, differences in richness could reflect differing T-cell content rather than repertoire biology. Whether associations preceded infection or resulted from infection could not be shown with the cross-sectional design, and effector/memory subsets and HPV-specific T cells were not isolated. Cases were distinguished from controls with an estimated AUC of roughly 0.81 by random forest classifiers combining richness and V gene abundances.

The CDR3 spans 15 residues, from the cysteine through the phenylalanine. Shown are 36 bases from within the CDR3, in frame from base 1. The germline V gene gives CDR1 as SGHTA and CDR2 as FQGNSA. Every participant had a single incident cervical HPV16 infection, and prevalent HPV16 infections were excluded. Cervical HPV DNA was detected with MY09/MY11 PCR, and genotyping was done by dot-blot hybridization. About 15 mL of heparinized blood were centrifuged, and the buffy coat was aliquoted, frozen at -30°C, then stored at -80°C. QIAGEN kits were used to extract genomic DNA from buffy coat specimens. TCR beta CDR3 regions were amplified by multiplex PCR using the immunoSEQ assay from an average of roughly 1,200 ng genomic DNA per sample. Primer bias was corrected in the assay by using a complete synthetic TCR repertoire to establish an amplification baseline. Amplicons were sequenced on the Illumina platform. The authors processed their data as follows. Sequence errors were corrected by clustering with frequency ratios and a modified nearest-neighbor algorithm, and the sequences were then analyzed in the immunoSEQ Analyzer using IMGT gene definitions. At each rarefaction depth, TCR richness and evenness were averaged across 20 rarefaction repeats, and samples with fewer sequences than that depth were excluded. Wilcoxon rank sum tests with FDR correction were used to compare V, D and J gene relative abundances between the groups. An intraclass correlation of about 96% for TCR richness and an average of around 82% across 65 to 70 gene segments were obtained from the blinded duplicates. The clones in this table, taken by TCRdb from immuneACCESS, are in-frame only. Not every clone is retained; where verified, under half of the shortfall comes from an unresolved V gene, and the cause of the rest is unknown. V and J calls plus clone size are reproduced from that table; the DNA served to infer D and trimming. This sample's records show tens of thousands of clones. 5.5% to 8% of the sample comes from the top ten.

The sequence joins TRBV7-2 to TRBJ1-2; a tentative D match to TRBD1 spans 5 bases. Specimen: blood buffy coat. This clonotype was sampled from a woman aged 18-69 years with a cervical HPV16 infection that either progressed to CIN3+ or cleared (not recorded which). Partial CDR3 DNA: TGTGCCAGCAGCCCTGGGGCGGGGGAATACAATGAC. The translation is CASSPGAGEYND. The complete CDR3 sequence is CASSPGAGEYNDYTF.